Described below is a single T cell receptor (beta chain) sequence and its context. J gave up 0 bases and V 0 bases, and 5 bases lay outside the gene matches. This CDR3 spans 16 amino acids. The germline CDR1 and CDR2 sequences are SGHRS and YFSETQ. This sample was included in a study of T cells after somatic rescue of genetic block. The protocol was immunoSEQ multiplex PCR, while the TCRdb copy is restricted to in-frame clones and leaves out a portion. This sample has roughly 71,000 clones, with approximately 91% found just once. Sequenced sample: peripheral blood mononuclear cells (PBMCs). The source of this sequence is a man younger than 45. The chain carries TRBV5-1 and TRBJ2-7; 8 positions agree with TRBD2. CDR3 sequence: CASSLVAGGPSYEQYF. The CDR3 bases are TGCGCCAGCAGCTTGGTTGCGGGAGGCCCCTCCTACGAGCAGTACTTC.